This TCR beta chain was recorded in a study of post-analysis software for immune sequencing data. Whole-study context: Secondary progressive, relapsing-remitting and progressive-relapsing multiple sclerosis were among the included disease courses. Study results and caveats: TRBV segments more frequent in patients than in controls numbered a few and included TRBV5-6, TRBV5-1 and TRBV20-1. Batch-matched samples strongly co-clustered by F measure. The normalized Chao1 diversity of multiple sclerosis patients was significantly lower than that of controls.

Every TCR beta cDNA library bore unique molecular identifiers. Out of about 0.95 to 10 million T cells, 480,000 or so cDNA molecules were generated. TCRdb re-called the PCR reads through MiXCR, storing one row per CDR3 protein. Of roughly 800,000 distinct CDR3 sequences listed, about 32% were seen once; the top ten hold 0.5% to 0.6%. A note on this clonotype: What it binds is unknown.

The CDR3 spans 14 residues. Trimming pared 3 bases from V and 7 bases from J, leaving 15 bases between. The sequence was collected from a girl aged 5-17 years with multiple sclerosis. Sequencing was carried out using blood. The V and J genes are TRBV12-3 or TRBV12-4 and TRBJ1-1; D uncertain. The CDR3 DNA sequence: TGTGCCAGCAGTTTCTCCCGTTACGACGGTGAAGCTTTCTTT. Translation: CASSFSRYDGEAFF.